This T cell receptor beta chain was retrieved from a study of tumor-infiltrating lymphocytes in localized non-small cell lung cancer. Turning to the study itself: Some samples were collected after neoadjuvant chemotherapy; smokers, never-smokers and several histologies were included. Notes on the study in general: Immunotypes IM1 and IM2 had similar TCR-derived T-cell fractions. Available tissue quantity limited TCR sequencing to a patient subset. Each assay used a separate piece of the same tissue.

Remarks on this clone: The antigen is not known.

Germline CDR1 MDHEN, CDR2 SYDVKM. V was pared by 4 bases and J by 8 bases, with 22 bases between. CDR3 length: 16 residues. Method: immunoSEQ multiplex PCR; TCRdb's copy keeps in-frame clones and lacks some. The sample carries more than 9,500 clones, 85% to 90% recorded once. The sequence derives from a human donor with non-small cell lung cancer. Sample: lung tumor tissue. V is TRBV28 and J is TRBJ2-3, with D perhaps TRBD2 (5 bases). The CDR3 loop reads CASSSREGALKATQYF. The CDR3 nucleotides are TGTGCCAGCAGTTCCCGCGAGGGAGCGCTGAAGGCTACGCAGTATTTT.